The rows below give T cell receptor beta chains drawn from one sample of a study of technical replicates of blood from a few donors. The repertoire was sequenced with immunoSEQ multiplex PCR; TCRdb's copy has only in-frame clones and lacks some. The sample consists of over 70,000 clones, more than 90% of them appearing once. The sequenced sample was PBMCs. The receptors originated from a human donor in good health. Some clones in this sample may be carry-over from other donors' samples. The CDR3 runs from the conserved cysteine through the conserved F or W. D genes are given only for firm matches. Where a row states a size, it is once, few, many or the class of an expanded clone; other rows omit it.

d_call j_call v_call clone_size cdr3_nt cdr3_aa
NA TRBJ2-7 TRBV7-2 NA TGTGCCAGCAGCTTAGCGGGGGGTACCTACGAGCAGTACTTC CASSLAGGTYEQYF
TRBD2 TRBJ2-5 TRBV5-1 NA TGCGCCAGCAGCTTGGCCCGCGGGGGTTGGGGGTCCCAAGAGACCCAGTACTTC CASSLARGGWGSQETQYF
TRBD1 TRBJ2-6 TRBV6-5 NA TGTGCCAGCAGTTACCGCAGGGGGTTGGGGGCCAACGTCCTGACTTTC CASSYRRGLGANVLTF
NA TRBJ1-1 TRBV7-9 NA TGTGCCAGCAGCCCTCAGGGAGGGCGCGACACTGAAGCTTTCTTT CASSPQGGRDTEAFF
NA TRBJ2-2 TRBV30 few TGTGCCTGGAGTGTACTAGGAGCCGGGGAGCTGTTTTTT CAWSVLGAGELFF
NA TRBJ2-7 TRBV5-6 once TGTGCCAGCAGCTTGGGTCCCCAGGGATACGAGCAGTACTTC CASSLGPQGYEQYF
NA TRBJ2-7 TRBV5-5 NA TGTGCCAGCAGCTTGGCGGGGACGGGGGGCACCTACGAGCAGTACTTC CASSLAGTGGTYEQYF
NA TRBJ2-6 TRBV6-6 NA TGTGCCAGCAGTTACAGCGGTAGCGGGGCCAACGTCCTGACTTTC CASSYSGSGANVLTF
NA TRBJ1-3 TRBV19 NA TGTGCCAGTAGTATGGCAGGGACTGGAAACACCATATATTTT CASSMAGTGNTIYF
NA TRBJ2-5 TRBV4-2 NA TGTGCCAGCAGCCAAGCTGTGTGGGGAGTGGAGACCCAGTACTTC CASSQAVWGVETQYF
TRBD2 TRBJ2-3 TRBV7-2 NA TGTGCCAGCAGCCCTCGGGGGGGGAGTTGGGATACGCAGTATTTT CASSPRGGSWDTQYF
TRBD2 TRBJ2-1 TRBV7-2 NA TGTGCCAGCAGCTTTAGGGCGGGAGCTAGGCACAATGAGCAGTTCTTC CASSFRAGARHNEQFF
TRBD2 TRBJ2-7 TRBV5-1 once TGCGCCAGCAGCTTGGCGCGGGCTAGCGGGCTGTACGAGCAGTACTTC CASSLARASGLYEQYF
NA TRBJ1-4 TRBV7-9 once TGTGCCAGCAGCTTAGGTGTCAGGGCGAATGAAAAACTGTTTTTT CASSLGVRANEKLFF
TRBD2 TRBJ2-7 TRBV7-9 NA TGTGCCAGCAGCCCGTCTGCGGCCGCCGCACTAGCGGTCTACGAGCAGTACTTC CASSPSAAAALAVYEQYF
TRBD2 TRBJ2-2 TRBV7-3 NA TGTGCCAGCAGCTTCGGGACTAAGGGCGCCGGGGAGCTGTTTTTT CASSFGTKGAGELFF
NA TRBJ2-5 TRBV28 NA TGTGCCAGCAGTTTAGAACAGGGAGCGGAGACCCAGTACTTC CASSLEQGAETQYF
TRBD1 TRBJ2-5 TRBV14 NA TGTGCCAGCAGCCAAAGAGCGGACAGGGTACGGGAGACCCAGTACTTC CASSQRADRVRETQYF
TRBD2 TRBJ2-7 TRBV5-1 NA TGCGCCAGCAGCCTCAGCGGGGGGGCAGAATCCTACGAGCAGTACTTC CASSLSGGAESYEQYF
TRBD2 TRBJ2-7 TRBV4-1 once TGCGCCAGCAGCGCCCCCCGACTAGCGGGAGGGGGCGAGCAGTACTTC CASSAPRLAGGGEQYF
TRBD1 TRBJ2-1 TRBV18 NA TGTGCCAGCTCACCGGAACAGGGGGCGTTCAATGAGCAGTTCTTC CASSPEQGAFNEQFF
TRBD1 TRBJ1-1 TRBV4-3 NA TGCGCCAGCAGCCAGGAAAGAACGGGGACAGGGGAAACTGAAGCTTTCTTT CASSQERTGTGETEAFF
NA TRBJ2-5 TRBV5-1 NA TGCGCCAGCAGCTCCCGGGACTTCAAAGAGACCCAGTACTTC CASSSRDFKETQYF
TRBD2 TRBJ2-1 TRBV9 NA TGTGCCAGCAGCGAGCGGGGGGGGGACAATGAGCAGTTCTTC CASSERGGDNEQFF
TRBD1 TRBJ1-6 TRBV6-6 NA TGTGCCAGCAGATGGACAGGGAGCTCCTATAATTCACCCCTCCACTTT CASRWTGSSYNSPLHF
TRBD2 TRBJ2-7 TRBV9 NA TGTGCCAGCAGCGTTGGACTAGCGGGAGAAGGCGAGCAGTACTTC CASSVGLAGEGEQYF
NA TRBJ2-1 TRBV5-1 NA TGCGCCAGCAGCTTTGACAGACCTGAATACAATGAGCAGTTCTTC CASSFDRPEYNEQFF
TRBD2 TRBJ2-7 TRBV7-2 NA TGTGCCAGCAGCCAAGACACCGGGACTAGTCTCTACGAGCAGTACTTC CASSQDTGTSLYEQYF
TRBD1 TRBJ2-6 TRBV9 NA TGTGCCAGCAGCGGCTTCCAGGGGGCGGGTGGGGCCAACGTCCTGACTTTC CASSGFQGAGGANVLTF
TRBD2 TRBJ2-7 TRBV6-1 NA TGTGCCAGCACCCAGGGGACTAGCGTTTCCTACGAGCAGTACTTC CASTQGTSVSYEQYF
TRBD2 TRBJ2-1 TRBV4-3 NA TGCGCCAGCAGCCAAGAGGGACTAGCGGGAGGGTGGGCTGAGCAGTTCTTC CASSQEGLAGGWAEQFF
NA TRBJ1-3 TRBV7-2 NA TGTGCCAGCAGCCCCCCCGGTATAACTGGAAACACCATATATTTT CASSPPGITGNTIYF
TRBD2 TRBJ2-1 TRBV18 NA TGTGCCAGCTCACCGCTAGCGGGGGACGATAATGAGCAGTTCTTC CASSPLAGDDNEQFF
TRBD1 TRBJ2-7 TRBV7-9 NA TGTGCCAGCAGCTCAACGCTAGGGACAGGGGCCGGGTACGAGCAGTACTTC CASSSTLGTGAGYEQYF
TRBD1 TRBJ2-2 TRBV7-2 NA TGTGCCAGCAGCTTAGTCGGACAGGCGAACACCGGGGAGCTGTTTTTT CASSLVGQANTGELFF
TRBD2 TRBJ2-7 TRBV11-3 NA TGTGCCAGCAGCCCCTCCTATCGACTAGCGGGACTTTTCAACTTCTACGAGCAGTACTTC CASSPSYRLAGLFNFYEQYF
TRBD1 TRBJ2-5 TRBV6-5 NA TGTGCCAGCAGCCCAACCCGGGACAGGAAAGAGACCCAGTACTTC CASSPTRDRKETQYF
TRBD2 TRBJ2-1 TRBV5-6 NA TGTGCCAGCAGCTCGACTAGCGGGGGGGCAGGTTCCTACAATGAGCAGTTCTTC CASSSTSGGAGSYNEQFF
NA TRBJ1-3 TRBV10-3 NA TGTGCCATCAGTGCAGGGGCCGGAAACACCATATATTTT CAISAGAGNTIYF
NA TRBJ1-5 TRBV6-1 NA TGTGCCAGCAGTGCGTCAGGGGCTCAGCCCCAGCATTTT CASSASGAQPQHF
TRBD1 TRBJ1-2 TRBV5-1 NA TGCGCCAGCAGCTTGGATGCACAGGGGTCGGCTGGCTACACCTTC CASSLDAQGSAGYTF
TRBD2 TRBJ2-7 TRBV4-1 NA TGCGCCAGCAGCCAATCTGGGGGGAGGGGAGAGCAGTACTTC CASSQSGGRGEQYF
NA TRBJ2-5 TRBV23-1 once TGCGCCAGCAGTCCCCGGAGGGTTCCATTGGGGACGCAGTACTTC CASSPRRVPLGTQYF
NA TRBJ1-3 TRBV2 NA TGTGCCAGCAGTGAACAGCAGGCCATCTCTGGAAACACCATATATTTT CASSEQQAISGNTIYF
NA TRBJ2-7 TRBV27 NA TGTGCCAGCAGTCGTGGACTATCCTACGAGCAGTACTTC CASSRGLSYEQYF
NA TRBJ1-3 TRBV6-5 NA TGTGCCAGCAGCCTTCAGGGGAGTGGAAACACCATATATTTT CASSLQGSGNTIYF
NA TRBJ1-1 TRBV10-3 NA TGTGCCATCAGTGAATTCCCCGAGTTGGAGTCCACTGAAGCTTTCTTT CAISEFPELESTEAFF
NA TRBJ2-1 TRBV4-2 NA TGTGCCAGCAGCCTAGGGGACTCCAGCTCCTACAATGAGCAGTTCTTC CASSLGDSSSYNEQFF
NA TRBJ1-2 TRBV27 NA TGTGCCAGCAGCGCGTGGGGGGGAGGCTACACCTTC CASSAWGGGYTF
TRBD1 TRBJ1-2 TRBV7-2 NA TGTGCCAGCAGCTTAAAGGGGGCGCTCACCTTC CASSLKGALTF
TRBD2 TRBJ2-7 TRBV7-2 NA TGTGCCAGCAGCTGGGTAGCGGGCGGAGGGGAGCAGTACTTC CASSWVAGGGEQYF
TRBD1 TRBJ2-1 TRBV27 NA TGTGCCAGCAGTTCCCGGGACAGCTATTACAATGAGCAGTTCTTC CASSSRDSYYNEQFF
TRBD1 TRBJ1-6 TRBV5-6 NA TGTGCCAGCAGCTTCCGGGACAGGGCTTCACCCCTCCACTTT CASSFRDRASPLHF
NA TRBJ2-3 TRBV7-2 NA TGTGCCAGCATCCCCTGGTGGTTAGGCACAGATACGCAGTATTTT CASIPWWLGTDTQYF
NA TRBJ2-3 TRBV7-9 NA TGTGCCAGCAGCTTAGTGTCCGGGAGCTCCGGGGATACGCAGTATTTT CASSLVSGSSGDTQYF
NA TRBJ1-6 TRBV7-2 NA TGTGCCAGCAGCTTGCAGGGCTGGGGAAATTCACCCCTCCACTTT CASSLQGWGNSPLHF
TRBD1 TRBJ1-6 TRBV14 NA TGTGCCAGCAGCCAAATCCTAGGGACAGGAGATTCACCCCTCCACTTT CASSQILGTGDSPLHF
TRBD1 TRBJ1-3 TRBV18 NA TGTGCCAGCTCACCGGAGCAGGGACAGGGAAACACCATATATTTT CASSPEQGQGNTIYF
NA TRBJ2-3 TRBV5-5 NA TGTGCCAGCAGCTTCTCCCCTCCGGGTAGCACAGATACGCAGTATTTT CASSFSPPGSTDTQYF